The 9 T cell receptor beta chains given below trace back to one sample, sequenced in a study of shared clonotypes between healthy human individuals (dated by TCRdb to between 2020 and 2021). For the CD8 naive samples, CD45RO-negative cells were positively selected for CCR7, yielding a CD45RA+CCR7+ population from which TemRA cells were excluded. Libraries were constructed by the immunoSEQ multiplex PCR assay. TCRdb took this table from immuneACCESS and kept in-frame rearrangements with V and J called. Such tables lack part of the clones; where checked against another copy, unresolved V genes explain under half of the gap, and the rest is unexplained. The sample contains about 2 million clones, approximately 95% of them found a single time. 1% to 1.5% of the sample rests with the top ten. Sample: naive CD8+ T cells sorted from blood. In light of the paper, this sample's cell subset or site label describes: CD45RA+CCR7+. These receptors all stem from a young man in good health.

To note about this clone: At the DNA level, this CDR3 is encoded by other sequences in the same sample as well. V gene TRBV28 combines with J gene TRBJ2-3; a possible D gene is TRBD2 (6 bases). CDR3 length: 15 amino acids. Trimming stripped 3 bases from V and 0 bases from J, with 10 bases between. Germline lookup yields CDR1 MDHEN and CDR2 SYDVKM. This CDR3 reads CASSLSGVSTDTQYF. In DNA form, the CDR3 reads TGTGCCAGCAGTTTGTCGGGGGTGAGCACAGATACGCAGTATTTT.

This chain links TRBV29-1 with TRBJ1-3; no firm D call. Germline assignment: CDR1 SQVTM and CDR2 ANQGSEA. V lost 0 bases to trimming and J lost 0 bases, with 9 bases between them. This CDR3 comprises 15 residues. The CDR3 DNA reads TGCAGCGTTGAAGATGGCCGAAGCTCTGGAAACACCATATATTTT. Its translation: CSVEDGRSSGNTIYF.

The gene calls are TRBV19 and TRBJ1-1; D gene unclear. CDR1 is LNHDA, CDR2 SQIVND, per germline (reference sequence). The germline V and J ends were trimmed by 5 bases and 4 bases, with 17 bases remaining between them. This CDR3 spans 15 amino acids. The CDR3 region is CASSPGPGYFTEAFF. CDR3 nucleotide sequence: TGTGCCAGTAGTCCAGGTCCAGGATATTTCACTGAAGCTTTCTTT.

The CDR3 reads CASSQEVAGASSTDTQYF. The CDR3, as DNA: TGCGCCAGCAGCCAAGAGGTAGCGGGAGCCTCTAGCACAGATACGCAGTATTTT. The rearrangement uses TRBV4-3 and TRBJ2-3; 9 bases match TRBD2. Trimming at V came to 0 bases and at J to 0 bases, leaving 7 bases not matched to a gene. Germline V gene data show CDR1 as LGHNA and CDR2 as YSLEER. This CDR3 is 18 amino acids long.

The V and J genes are TRBV27 and TRBJ2-3; either TRBD1 or TRBD2 may fit D (5 bases each). V lost 2 bases, J lost 2 bases, and 8 bases lay in between. Germline loops: CDR1 MNHEY, CDR2 SMNVEV (reference sequence). This CDR3 is 14 amino acids long. The CDR3 is CASSLGGFTDTQYF. CDR3 DNA: TGTGCCAGCAGTTTAGGGGGATTCACAGATACGCAGTATTTT.

V is TRBV4-1 and J is TRBJ1-1, with D tentatively TRBD1 (6 bases). Looked up from germline, CDR1 is MGHRA and CDR2 is YSYEKL. Trimming took off 3 bases at V and 3 bases at J, with 11 bases between the two ends. The CDR3 covers 14 residues. CDR3 coding DNA: TGCGCCAGCAGCCACACAGGGTGGGACACTGAAGCTTTCTTT. Amino acids: CASSHTGWDTEAFF.

A note on this clone: Other nucleotide sequences in the sample specify the same CDR3. The V gene is TRBV19, the J gene TRBJ1-2; D not resolved. The CDR3 has 11 residues. Trimming removed 3 bases at V and 8 bases at J, with 7 bases between. Germline V CDR1 and CDR2: LNHDA, SQIVND (reference sequence). CDR3 loop: CASSISGGYTF. CDR3 DNA: TGTGCCAGTAGTATTTCAGGAGGCTACACCTTC.

The rearrangement links TRBV10-3 to TRBJ1-6; D is uncertain. Germline loops: CDR1 ENHRY, CDR2 SYGVKD. V lost 6 bases and J lost 5, with 14 bases in between. The CDR3 totals 15 residues. CDR3: CAISATGEDNSPLHF. For the CDR3, the DNA is TGTGCCATCAGCGCGACTGGAGAAGATAATTCACCCCTCCACTTT.

V is TRBV4-1 and J is TRBJ2-7, with D perhaps given as TRBD1 or TRBD2 (5 bases each). Germline CDR1 and CDR2: MGHRA and YSYEKL. Trimming shortened V by 4 bases and J by 2 bases, and 15 bases separated the two germline ends. This CDR3 comprises 15 residues. Here the CDR3 DNA reads TGCGCCAGCAGCCTCGTCAGGGACGGGACCTACGAGCAGTACTTC. It codes for CASSLVRDGTYEQYF.